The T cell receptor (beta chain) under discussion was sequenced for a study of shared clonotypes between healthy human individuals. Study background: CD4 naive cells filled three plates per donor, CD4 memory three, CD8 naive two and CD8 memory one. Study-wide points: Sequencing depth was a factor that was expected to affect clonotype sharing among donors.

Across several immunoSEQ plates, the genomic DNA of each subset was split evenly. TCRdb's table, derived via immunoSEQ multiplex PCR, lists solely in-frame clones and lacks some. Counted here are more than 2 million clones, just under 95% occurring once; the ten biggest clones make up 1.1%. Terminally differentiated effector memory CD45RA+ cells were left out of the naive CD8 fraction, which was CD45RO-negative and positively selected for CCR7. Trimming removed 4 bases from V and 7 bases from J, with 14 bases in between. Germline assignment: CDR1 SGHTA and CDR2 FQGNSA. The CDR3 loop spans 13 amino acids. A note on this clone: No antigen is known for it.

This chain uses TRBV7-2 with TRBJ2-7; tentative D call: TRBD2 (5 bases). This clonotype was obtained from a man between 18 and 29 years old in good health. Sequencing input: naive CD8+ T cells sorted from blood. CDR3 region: CASSSGGSGEQYF. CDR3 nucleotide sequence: TGTGCCAGCAGCTCCGGCGGATCGGGAGAGCAGTACTTC. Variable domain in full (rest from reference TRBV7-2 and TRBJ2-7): GAGVSQSPSNKVTEKGKDVELRCDPISGHTALYWYRQSLGQGLEFLIYFQGNSAPDKSGLPSDRFSAERTGGSVSTLTIQRTQQEDSAVYLCASSSGGSGEQYFGPGTRLTVT.